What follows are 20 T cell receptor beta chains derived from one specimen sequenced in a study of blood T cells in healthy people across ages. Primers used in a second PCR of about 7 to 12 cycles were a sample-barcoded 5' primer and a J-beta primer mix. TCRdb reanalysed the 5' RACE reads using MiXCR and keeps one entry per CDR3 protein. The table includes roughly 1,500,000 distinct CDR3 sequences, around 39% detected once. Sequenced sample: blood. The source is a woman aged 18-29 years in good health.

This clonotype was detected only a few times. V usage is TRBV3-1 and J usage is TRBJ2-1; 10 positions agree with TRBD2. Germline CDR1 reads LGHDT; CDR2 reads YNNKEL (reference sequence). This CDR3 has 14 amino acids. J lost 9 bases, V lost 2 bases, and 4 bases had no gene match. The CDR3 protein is CASSQTSGTSEQFF. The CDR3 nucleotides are TGTGCCAGCAGCCAAACTAGCGGGACTTCTGAGCAGTTCTTC.

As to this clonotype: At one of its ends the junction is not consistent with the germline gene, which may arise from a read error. The CDR3 loop reads CSAQGGGVYDYTF. CDR3 bases: TGCAGTGCTCAGGGGGGGGGAGTCTATGACTACACCTTC. The chain links TRBV20-1 to TRBJ1-2; TRBD1 aligns across 7 bases. Germline V gene lookup returns CDR1 DFQATT and CDR2 SNEGSKA (reference sequence). The CDR3 covers 13 residues.

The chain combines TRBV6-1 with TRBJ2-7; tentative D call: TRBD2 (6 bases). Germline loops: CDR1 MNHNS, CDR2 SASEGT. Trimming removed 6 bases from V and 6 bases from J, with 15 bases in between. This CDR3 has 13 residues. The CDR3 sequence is CASRDYLEGEQYF. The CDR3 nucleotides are TGTGCCAGCAGGGACTACCTCGAGGGCGAGCAGTACTTC.

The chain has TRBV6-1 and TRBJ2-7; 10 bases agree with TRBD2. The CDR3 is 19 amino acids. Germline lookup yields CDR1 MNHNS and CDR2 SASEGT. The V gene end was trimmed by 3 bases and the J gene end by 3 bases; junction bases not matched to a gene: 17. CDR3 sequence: CASSDPSGRAEIRSYEQYF. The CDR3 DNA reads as TGTGCCAGCAGTGATCCCAGCGGGAGGGCCGAGATACGTAGCTACGAGCAGTACTTC.

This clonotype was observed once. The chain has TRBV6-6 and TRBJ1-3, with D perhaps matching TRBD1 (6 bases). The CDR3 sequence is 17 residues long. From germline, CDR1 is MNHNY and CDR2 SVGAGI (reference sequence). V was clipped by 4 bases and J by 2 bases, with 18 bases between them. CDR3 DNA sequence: TGTGCCAGCAGTTCTCGGGACACCGGGGGTACTGGAAACACCATATATTTT. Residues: CASSSRDTGGTGNTIYF.

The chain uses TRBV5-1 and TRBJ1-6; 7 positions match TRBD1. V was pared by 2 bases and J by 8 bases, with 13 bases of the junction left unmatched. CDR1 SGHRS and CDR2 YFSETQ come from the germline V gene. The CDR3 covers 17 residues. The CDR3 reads CASSFQLAGTGDSPLHF. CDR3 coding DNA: TGCGCCAGCAGCTTTCAACTGGCCGGCACAGGGGATTCACCCCTCCACTTT. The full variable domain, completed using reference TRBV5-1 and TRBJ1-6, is KAGVTQTPRYLIKTRGQQVTLSCSPISGHRSVSWYQQTPGQGLQFLFEYFSETQRNKGNFPGRFSGRQFSNSRSEMNVSTLELGDSALYLCASSFQLAGTGDSPLHFGNGTRLTVT.

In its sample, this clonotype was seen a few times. DNA of the CDR3: TGTGCCACGGATCGAGCGGGGGGGTCCTACGAGCAGTACTTC. Its protein is CATDRAGGSYEQYF. J is TRBJ2-7 and V is TRBV6-2 or TRBV6-3; 10 bases agree with TRBD2. Germline CDR1 reads MNHEY; CDR2 reads SVGEGT. The CDR3 runs 14 residues. V gave up 10 bases and J gave up 1 base; unmatched junction bases: 7.

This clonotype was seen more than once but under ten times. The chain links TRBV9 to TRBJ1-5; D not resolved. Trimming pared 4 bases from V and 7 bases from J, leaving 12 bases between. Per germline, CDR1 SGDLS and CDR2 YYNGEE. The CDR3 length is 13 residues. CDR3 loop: CASSPRPSQPQHF. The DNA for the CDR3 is TGTGCCAGCAGCCCAAGACCCTCGCAGCCCCAGCATTTT.

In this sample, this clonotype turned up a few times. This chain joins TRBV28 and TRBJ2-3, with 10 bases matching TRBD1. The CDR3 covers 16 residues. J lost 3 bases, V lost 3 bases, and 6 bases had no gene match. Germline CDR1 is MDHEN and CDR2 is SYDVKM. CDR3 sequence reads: CASSFFVGQGTDTQYF. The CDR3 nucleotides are TGTGCCAGCAGTTTCTTTGTGGGACAGGGGACAGATACGCAGTATTTT.

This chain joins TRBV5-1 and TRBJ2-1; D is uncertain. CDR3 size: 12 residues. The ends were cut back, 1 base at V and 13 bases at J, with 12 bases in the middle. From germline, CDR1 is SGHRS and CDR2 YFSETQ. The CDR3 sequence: CASSLREETQFF. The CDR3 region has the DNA TGCGCCAGCAGCTTGAGGGAAGAGACCCAGTTCTTC.

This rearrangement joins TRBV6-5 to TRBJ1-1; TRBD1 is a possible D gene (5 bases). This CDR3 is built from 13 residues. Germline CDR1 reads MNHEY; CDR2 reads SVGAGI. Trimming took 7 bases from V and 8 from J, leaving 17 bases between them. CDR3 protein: CASTPGGGIEAFF. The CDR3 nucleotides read TGTGCCAGCACCCCCGGGGGAGGTATCGAAGCTTTCTTT.

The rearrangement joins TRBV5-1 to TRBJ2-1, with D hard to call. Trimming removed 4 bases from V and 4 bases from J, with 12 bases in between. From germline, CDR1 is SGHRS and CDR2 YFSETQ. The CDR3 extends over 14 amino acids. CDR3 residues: CASSPEIFYNEQFF. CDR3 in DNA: TGCGCCAGCAGCCCAGAAATCTTTTACAATGAGCAGTTCTTC.

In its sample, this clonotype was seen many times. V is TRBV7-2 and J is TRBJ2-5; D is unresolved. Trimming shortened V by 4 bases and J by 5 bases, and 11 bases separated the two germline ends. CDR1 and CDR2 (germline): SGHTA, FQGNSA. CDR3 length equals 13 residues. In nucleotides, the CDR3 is TGTGCCAGCAGCTCCCCACGATGGGAGACCCAGTACTTC. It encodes CASSSPRWETQYF.

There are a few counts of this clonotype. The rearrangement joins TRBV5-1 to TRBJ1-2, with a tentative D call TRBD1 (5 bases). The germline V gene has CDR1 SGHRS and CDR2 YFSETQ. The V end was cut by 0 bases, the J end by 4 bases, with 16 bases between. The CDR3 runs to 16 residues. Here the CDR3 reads CASSLGLPGVVYGYTF. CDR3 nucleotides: TGCGCCAGCAGCTTGGGATTGCCGGGGGTCGTCTATGGCTACACCTTC.

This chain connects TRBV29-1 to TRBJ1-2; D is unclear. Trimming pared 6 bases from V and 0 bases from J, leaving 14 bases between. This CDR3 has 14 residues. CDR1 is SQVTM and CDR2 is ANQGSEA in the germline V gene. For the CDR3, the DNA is TGCAGCGTCCCTGGACCGGGAACTAACTATGGCTACACCTTC. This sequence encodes CSVPGPGTNYGYTF.

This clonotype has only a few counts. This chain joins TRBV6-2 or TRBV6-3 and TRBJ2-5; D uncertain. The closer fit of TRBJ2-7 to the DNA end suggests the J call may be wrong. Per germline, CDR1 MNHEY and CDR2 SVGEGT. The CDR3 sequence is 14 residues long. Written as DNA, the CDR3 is TGTGCCAGCAGCCAAACCACGCACGTAGTCGAGCAGTACTTC. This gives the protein CASSQTTHVVEQYF.

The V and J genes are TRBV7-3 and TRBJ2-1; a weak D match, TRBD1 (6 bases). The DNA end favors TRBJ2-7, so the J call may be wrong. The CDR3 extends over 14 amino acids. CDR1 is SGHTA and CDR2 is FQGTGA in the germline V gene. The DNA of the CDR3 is TGTGCCAGCAGCGAAGGACAGATCTACAATGAGCAGTACTTC. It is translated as CASSEGQIYNEQYF.

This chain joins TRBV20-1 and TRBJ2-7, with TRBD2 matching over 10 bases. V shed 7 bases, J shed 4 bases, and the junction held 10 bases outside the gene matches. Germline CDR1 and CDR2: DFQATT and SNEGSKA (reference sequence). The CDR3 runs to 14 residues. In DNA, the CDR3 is TGCAGTGTTTTCAGAGCGGGGGGGCTTTACGAGCAGTACTTC. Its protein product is CSVFRAGGLYEQYF.

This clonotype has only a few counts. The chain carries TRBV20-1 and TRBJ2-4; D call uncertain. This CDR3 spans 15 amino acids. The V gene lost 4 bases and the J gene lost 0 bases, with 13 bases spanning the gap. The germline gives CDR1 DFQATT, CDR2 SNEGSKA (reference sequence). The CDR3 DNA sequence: TGCAGTGCTATACCGGATCCTGGAGCCAAAAACATTCAGTACTTC. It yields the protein CSAIPDPGAKNIQYF.

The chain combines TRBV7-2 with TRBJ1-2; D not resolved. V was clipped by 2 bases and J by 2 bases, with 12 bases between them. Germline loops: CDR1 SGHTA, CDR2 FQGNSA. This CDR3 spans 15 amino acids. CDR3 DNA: TGTGCCAGCAGCTTACAGGCTTCAGAAAACTATGGCTACACCTTC. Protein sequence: CASSLQASENYGYTF.